The rows below give T cell receptor beta chains drawn from one sample of a study of OX40 agonist ivuxolimab in advanced cancers. The data were produced by immunoSEQ multiplex PCR, yet TCRdb's version contains in-frame clones alone and is incomplete. The sample has around 39,000 clones, 88% seen once; the top ten hold about 4.3%. This sample comprised CD4+ or CD8+ T cells sorted from blood, obtained in a trial of the OX40 agonist ivuxolimab. These receptors originate from an adult with an advanced solid tumor such as melanoma, head and neck, liver or kidney cancer. CDR3s include the opening cysteine and the closing phenylalanine or tryptophan. The D gene is left open where the match is weak. Clone size, where shown, is once, few, many, or a class for clones that have expanded.

j_call v_call d_call clone_size cdr3_nt cdr3_aa
TRBJ1-4 TRBV4-1 TRBD1 NA TGCGCCAGCAGCCAAGAGGTGGGGATACAGGGGTTTGCAACTAATGAAAAACTGTTTTTT CASSQEVGIQGFATNEKLFF
TRBJ2-2 TRBV5-1 TRBD2 NA TGCGCCAGCAGCTGGACTAGCGGAACCACCGGGGAGCTGTTTTTT CASSWTSGTTGELFF
TRBJ1-2 TRBV5-1 TRBD1 NA TGCGCCAGCAGCCAAATTGGACAGGGGTTCACCTTC CASSQIGQGFTF
TRBJ1-6 TRBV7-9 NA NA TGTGCCAGCGGACTGTCAGGAAGGAAAATTAATTCACCCCTCCACTTT CASGLSGRKINSPLHF
TRBJ1-2 TRBV19 TRBD1 NA TGTGCCAGTAGTATATCCCGGGACAGCGTCTATGGCTACACCTTC CASSISRDSVYGYTF
TRBJ2-3 TRBV28 TRBD1 NA TGTGCCTACGGACGCAGGGGGCGTACTGATACGCAGTATTTT CAYGRRGRTDTQYF
TRBJ2-7 TRBV10-1 NA NA TGCGCCAGCAGTGCAACAGTTTGCTCCTACGAGCAGTACTTC CASSATVCSYEQYF
TRBJ1-3 TRBV27 NA NA TGTGCCAGCAAACGAATCTCTGGAAACACCATATATTTT CASKRISGNTIYF
TRBJ2-7 TRBV28 NA NA TGTGCCAGCAGTTTGCTGTTCTTTGTGGGGAGGCCCCAAAGCTCCTACGAGCAGTACTTC CASSLLFFVGRPQSSYEQYF
TRBJ2-1 TRBV29-1 NA NA TGCAGCGTTGAAGAGCCCCGAGGGGGAGGCAATGAGCAGTTCTTC CSVEEPRGGGNEQFF
TRBJ2-1 TRBV7-8 NA NA TGTGCCAGCAGCTTAGCGGGAGAAACCTACAATGAGCAGTTCTTC CASSLAGETYNEQFF
TRBJ1-2 TRBV11-2 NA NA TGTGCCAGCAGCTTAGTGGACGGATATGGCTACACCTTC CASSLVDGYGYTF
TRBJ1-2 TRBV2 NA NA TGTGCCAGCAAGTCCGGGACCTTCTTCGGCTACACCTTC CASKSGTFFGYTF
TRBJ2-1 TRBV19 TRBD2 NA TGTGCCAGTAGTACCCCAGGACTAGCGGGATGGGAGCAGTTCTTC CASSTPGLAGWEQFF
TRBJ1-4 TRBV11-3 NA NA TGTGCCAGCAGCTCCCAGCGGGGAGTGTCGGAAAAACTGTTTTTT CASSSQRGVSEKLFF
TRBJ1-1 TRBV11-1 TRBD1 NA TGTGCCAGCAGCTTACTGGGGAGAGGGGGCCGCACTGAAGCTTTCTTT CASSLLGRGGRTEAFF
TRBJ1-5 TRBV18 NA few TGTGCCAGCTCACCAGGGTACGACCAGCCCCAGCATTTT CASSPGYDQPQHF
TRBJ1-2 TRBV15 NA NA TGTGCCACCAGCAGGACCGGGCCCAGCTATGGCTACACCTTC CATSRTGPSYGYTF
TRBJ1-3 TRBV2 NA NA TGTGCCAGCCACTTCCTGGATACCCTGGGAAACACCATATATTTT CASHFLDTLGNTIYF
TRBJ1-3 TRBV29-1 NA NA TGCAGCGTTGTAGGGACCCTGGACACCATATATTTT CSVVGTLDTIYF
TRBJ1-1 TRBV2 NA NA TGTGCCAGCAGTGAAAGGACCCGTGGCACTGAAGCTTTCTTT CASSERTRGTEAFF
TRBJ2-3 TRBV4-1 TRBD2 NA TGCGCCAGCAGCCACGCCCCGGGGGGACTTGGTTTGGCGGATACGCAGTATTTT CASSHAPGGLGLADTQYF
TRBJ1-2 TRBV5-5 TRBD1 NA TGTGCCAGCAGCTTATCAGGGACAGCCCCCACGAAATTCTTC CASSLSGTAPTKFF
TRBJ1-4 TRBV4-1 TRBD1 NA TGCGCCAGCAGGAGACAGGGGGGGGGTGAAAAACTGTTTTTT CASRRQGGGEKLFF
TRBJ2-5 TRBV5-6 TRBD1 NA TGTGCCAGCAGCCGTATGACAGGGGGCCGGGGCCAAGAGACCCAGTACTTC CASSRMTGGRGQETQYF
TRBJ2-6 TRBV30 NA NA TGTGCCTGGAGTTGGGGGTCCAAGGCTGGGGCCAACGTCCTGACTTTC CAWSWGSKAGANVLTF
TRBJ1-5 TRBV7-2 NA NA TGTGCCAGCAGCTATTGGTTGGAGCCCCAGCATTTT CASSYWLEPQHF
TRBJ2-7 TRBV6-5 NA NA TGTGCCAGCAGTTACGGGCACGAGCAGTACTTC CASSYGHEQYF
TRBJ1-2 TRBV2 NA NA TGTGCCAGCACCTCCGGGGCCTATATCTATGGCTACACCTTC CASTSGAYIYGYTF
TRBJ2-5 TRBV11-2 NA NA TGTGCCAGCAGCGGCGGGGTCCAAGAGACCCAATACTTC CASSGGVQETQYF
TRBJ2-6 TRBV29-1 TRBD2 NA TGCAGCGTAGCGGGGGGGGCCAACGTCCTGACTTTC CSVAGGANVLTF
TRBJ2-7 TRBV7-9 NA NA TGTGCCAGCAGCGAACGGGGACGGAGCTCCTACGAGCAGTACTTC CASSERGRSSYEQYF
TRBJ2-5 TRBV7-2 NA NA TGTGCCAGCAGCTTAAGGGGTCAGGGTGAAGAGACCCAGTACTTC CASSLRGQGEETQYF
TRBJ2-3 TRBV9 TRBD2 NA TGTGCCAGCAGCGCCCAGCCCGGGACTAGGGGGGTCGCAGATACGCAGTATTTT CASSAQPGTRGVADTQYF
TRBJ1-1 TRBV7-2 NA NA TGTGCCAGCAGTTACAGGGTTAACACTGAAGCTTTCTTT CASSYRVNTEAFF
TRBJ2-2 TRBV2 TRBD1 NA TGTGCCAGCAGGCGACAGGGGGTGGTCGGGGAGCTGTTTTTT CASRRQGVVGELFF
TRBJ2-1 TRBV6-5 TRBD1 few TGTGCCAGCAGACCGGGACAGGCGAACAATGAGCAGTTCTTC CASRPGQANNEQFF
TRBJ1-1 TRBV9 TRBD1 NA TGTGCCAGCAGCGTAGTTGACGACAGGGGGAGAGCTTTCTTT CASSVVDDRGRAFF
TRBJ2-7 TRBV5-1 TRBD1 NA TGCGCCAGCAGCTTGGGAGGGACAGGGTACTACGAGCAGTACTTC CASSLGGTGYYEQYF
TRBJ2-3 TRBV27 NA NA TGTGCCAGCAGTCCAAGGGACTTTGCAGATACGCAGTATTTT CASSPRDFADTQYF
TRBJ1-6 TRBV4-1 NA NA TGCGCCAGCAGCCAAGATAGGGGCCTCTCCTATAATTCACCCCTCCACTTT CASSQDRGLSYNSPLHF
TRBJ1-3 TRBV18 TRBD1 NA TGTGCCAGCTCACCACCGGGACAGAGAAACACCATATATTTT CASSPPGQRNTIYF
TRBJ1-4 TRBV19 NA NA TGTGCCAGTAATGCGGGGGGCGCGAGAGAAAAACTGTTTTTT CASNAGGAREKLFF
TRBJ1-4 TRBV5-5 TRBD1 NA TGTGCCAGCAGCTTGGGCGACAGGGGAACTAATGAAAAACTGTTTTTT CASSLGDRGTNEKLFF
TRBJ1-1 TRBV19 TRBD1 NA TGTGCCAGTAGTAGGGACAGGAACACTGAAGCTTTCTTT CASSRDRNTEAFF
TRBJ2-3 TRBV30 NA NA TGTGCCTGGGGTCACACAGATACGCAGTATTTT CAWGHTDTQYF
TRBJ2-6 TRBV28 TRBD1 NA TGTGCCAGCAGCCGGACAGGGGTTGGGGCCAACGTCCTGACTTTC CASSRTGVGANVLTF
TRBJ2-2 TRBV28 NA NA TGTGCCAGCAGTGGGGTTTACACCGGGGAGCTGTTTTTT CASSGVYTGELFF
TRBJ2-7 TRBV9 NA NA TGTGCCAGCAGCCCCGGGGATGGGATCGGCGAGCAGTACTTC CASSPGDGIGEQYF
TRBJ2-5 TRBV4-2 NA NA TGTGCCAGCAGCCCCCTCGCGGGACTTGGGGAGACCCAGTACTTC CASSPLAGLGETQYF
TRBJ1-1 TRBV5-1 NA NA TGCGCCAGCAGCACTTCTGGACAGTTCAACACTGAAGCTTTCTTT CASSTSGQFNTEAFF
TRBJ2-1 TRBV5-4 TRBD2 NA TGTGCCAGCAGCTTGGCGGGGCGGGGGTACAATGAGCAGTTCTTC CASSLAGRGYNEQFF
TRBJ2-1 TRBV18 NA medium-sized TGTGCCAGCTCACGAACGGGACCCACTAGGAATGAGCAGTTCTTC CASSRTGPTRNEQFF
TRBJ2-3 TRBV19 TRBD2 large TGTGCCAGTAGTACTCAACTAGCGACCGTCACAGATACGCAGTATTTT CASSTQLATVTDTQYF
TRBJ1-6 TRBV23-1 NA NA TGCGCCAGCAGTCAGGACCCTTCTGGGGACTATAATTCACCCCTCCACTTT CASSQDPSGDYNSPLHF